The clone carrying this T cell receptor (beta chain) was detected only once. The data are from a study of blood T cell repertoires in COVID-19. About the research overall: Researchers got acute and convalescent COVID-19 samples from the United States, Italy and Spain. PBMCs, B-cell-depleted T cells, or T cells provided the cDNA or gDNA that made up the material.

In the source study's methods: The authors estimated nucleated cell counts from reference gene primer amplification. The assay was immunoSEQ multiplex PCR, and TCRdb's table has in-frame clones only and misses some. That table is the source of V, J and clone size, and D and trimming were worked out from the DNA. The sample yields 100,000 to 150,000 clones, about 90% seen once. The germline V gene encodes CDR1 MNHNY and CDR2 SVGAGI (reference sequence). This CDR3 spans 13 amino acids. V gave up 8 bases and J gave up 6 bases; unmatched junction bases: 5. The clonotype comes from a man between 50 and 59 years old with active COVID-19. Sequencing was performed on peripheral blood. The chain couples TRBV6-6 to TRBJ2-1; 9 nucleotides agree with TRBD1. Here the CDR3 reads CASSGTGSNEQFF. Here the CDR3 DNA reads TGTGCCAGCTCCGGGACAGGGAGCAATGAGCAGTTCTTC.